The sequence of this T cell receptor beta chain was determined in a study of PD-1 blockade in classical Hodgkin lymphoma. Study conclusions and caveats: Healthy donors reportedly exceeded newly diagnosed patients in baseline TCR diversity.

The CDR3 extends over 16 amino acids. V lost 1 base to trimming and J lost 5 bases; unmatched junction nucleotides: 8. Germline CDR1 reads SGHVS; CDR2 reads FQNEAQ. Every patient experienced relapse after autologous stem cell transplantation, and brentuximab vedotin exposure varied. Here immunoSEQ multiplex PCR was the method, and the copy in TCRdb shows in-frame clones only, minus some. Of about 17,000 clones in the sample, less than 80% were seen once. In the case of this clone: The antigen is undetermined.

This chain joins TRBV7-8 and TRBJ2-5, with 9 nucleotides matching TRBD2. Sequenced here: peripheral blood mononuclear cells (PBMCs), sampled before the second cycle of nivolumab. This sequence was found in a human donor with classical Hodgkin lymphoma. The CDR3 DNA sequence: TGTGCCAGCAGCTTAGGATCGCTAGCGGGAAGGGAGACCCAGTACTTC. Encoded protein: CASSLGSLAGRETQYF.